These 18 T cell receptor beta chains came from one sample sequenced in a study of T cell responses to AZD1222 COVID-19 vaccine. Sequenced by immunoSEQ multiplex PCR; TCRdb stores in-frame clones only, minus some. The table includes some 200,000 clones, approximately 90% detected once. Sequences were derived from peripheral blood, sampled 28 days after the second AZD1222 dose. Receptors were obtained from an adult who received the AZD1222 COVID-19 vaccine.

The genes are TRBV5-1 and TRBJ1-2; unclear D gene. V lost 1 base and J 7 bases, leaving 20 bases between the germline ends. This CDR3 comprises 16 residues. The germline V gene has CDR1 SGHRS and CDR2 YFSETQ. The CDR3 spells CASSLSIGGGSGGYTF. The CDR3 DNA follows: TGCGCCAGCAGCTTGAGTATTGGAGGAGGGAGCGGTGGCTACACCTTC. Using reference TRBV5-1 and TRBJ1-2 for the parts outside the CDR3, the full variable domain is KAGVTQTPRYLIKTRGQQVTLSCSPISGHRSVSWYQQTPGQGLQFLFEYFSETQRNKGNFPGRFSGRQFSNSRSEMNVSTLELGDSALYLCASSLSIGGGSGGYTFGSGTRLTVV.

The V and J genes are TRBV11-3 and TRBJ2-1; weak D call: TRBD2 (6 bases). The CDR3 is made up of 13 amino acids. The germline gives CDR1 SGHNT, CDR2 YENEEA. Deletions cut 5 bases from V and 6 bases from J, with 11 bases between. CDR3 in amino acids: CASSPRTINEQFF. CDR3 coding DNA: TGTGCCAGCAGCCCCCGGACTATCAATGAGCAGTTCTTC.

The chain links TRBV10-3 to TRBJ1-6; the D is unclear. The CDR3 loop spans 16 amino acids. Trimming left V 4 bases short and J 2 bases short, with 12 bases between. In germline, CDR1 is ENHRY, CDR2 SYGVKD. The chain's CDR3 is CAISARWDTYNSPLHF. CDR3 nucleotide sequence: TGTGCCATCAGTGCTCGATGGGATACCTATAATTCACCCCTCCACTTT.

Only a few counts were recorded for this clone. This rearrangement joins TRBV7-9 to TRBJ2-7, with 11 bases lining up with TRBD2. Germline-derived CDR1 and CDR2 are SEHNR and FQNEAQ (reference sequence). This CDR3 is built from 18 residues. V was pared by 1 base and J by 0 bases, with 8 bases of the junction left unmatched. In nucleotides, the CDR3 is TGTGCCAGCAGCTTAGATCCTAGCGGGAGGTACGGCTCCTACGAGCAGTACTTC. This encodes CASSLDPSGRYGSYEQYF.

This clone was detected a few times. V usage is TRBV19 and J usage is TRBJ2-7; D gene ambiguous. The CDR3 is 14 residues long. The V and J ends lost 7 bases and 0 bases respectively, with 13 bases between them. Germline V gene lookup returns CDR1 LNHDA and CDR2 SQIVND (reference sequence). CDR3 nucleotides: TGTGCCAGTACCCCCCGGTGGGACTCCTACGAGCAGTACTTC. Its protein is CASTPRWDSYEQYF.

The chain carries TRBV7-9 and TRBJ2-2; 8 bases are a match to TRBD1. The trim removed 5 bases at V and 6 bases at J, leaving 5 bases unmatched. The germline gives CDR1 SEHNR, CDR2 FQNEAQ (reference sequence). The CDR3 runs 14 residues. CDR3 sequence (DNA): TGTGCCAGCAGCACGGACAGGGCGGCCGGGGAGCTGTTTTTT. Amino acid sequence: CASSTDRAAGELFF.

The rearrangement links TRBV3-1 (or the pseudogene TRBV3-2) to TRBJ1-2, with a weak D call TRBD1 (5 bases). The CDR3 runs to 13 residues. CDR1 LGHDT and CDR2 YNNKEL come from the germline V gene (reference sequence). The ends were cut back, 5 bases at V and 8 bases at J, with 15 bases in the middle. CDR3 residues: CASSAQGGAGYTF. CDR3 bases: TGTGCCAGCAGCGCCCAGGGTGGGGCGGGCTACACCTTC.

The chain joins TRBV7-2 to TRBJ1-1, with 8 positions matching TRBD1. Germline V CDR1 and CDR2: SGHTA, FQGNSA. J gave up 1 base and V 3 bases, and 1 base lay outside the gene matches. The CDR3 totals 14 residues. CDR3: CASSFGQGNTEAFF. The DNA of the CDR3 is TGTGCCAGCAGCTTTGGACAGGGGAACACTGAAGCTTTCTTT.

DNA of the CDR3: TGTGCCAGCAGCTCCTCCGGGACTCCCGGGGAGCTGTTTTTT. It encodes CASSSSGTPGELFF. The V and J genes are TRBV3-1 (or the pseudogene TRBV3-2) and TRBJ2-2; weak D call: TRBD2 (6 bases). This CDR3 contains 14 residues. The ends were cut back, 5 bases at V and 6 bases at J, with 13 bases in the middle. Germline lookup yields CDR1 LGHDT and CDR2 YNNKEL (reference sequence).

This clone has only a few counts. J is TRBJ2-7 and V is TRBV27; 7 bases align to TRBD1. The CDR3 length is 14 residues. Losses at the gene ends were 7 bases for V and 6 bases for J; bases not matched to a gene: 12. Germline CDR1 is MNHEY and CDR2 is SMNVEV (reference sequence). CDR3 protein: CASTIDREGSEQYF. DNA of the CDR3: TGTGCCAGCACCATAGACAGGGAAGGCTCCGAGCAGTACTTC.

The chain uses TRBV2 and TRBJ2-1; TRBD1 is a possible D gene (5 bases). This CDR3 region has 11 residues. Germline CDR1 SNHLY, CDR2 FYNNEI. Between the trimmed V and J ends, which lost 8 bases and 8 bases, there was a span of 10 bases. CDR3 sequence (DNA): TGTGCCAGCTGCAGGGAAGATGAGCAGTTCTTC. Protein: CASCREDEQFF.

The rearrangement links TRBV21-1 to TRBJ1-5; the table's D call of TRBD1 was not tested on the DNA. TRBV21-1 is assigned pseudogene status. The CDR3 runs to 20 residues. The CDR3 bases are TGTGCCAGCAGCAGTTTAAAGGGACAGGGACGGAATTTGCAGGTTCAGCCCCAGCATTTT. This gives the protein CASSSLKGQGRNLQVQPQHF.

The CDR3 bases are TGTGCCAGTAGTAACCTGGGATTTCTCAAGCCCCAGCATTTT. Translating gives CASSNLGFLKPQHF. This chain connects TRBV19 to TRBJ1-5; D is undetermined. Germline CDR1 reads LNHDA; CDR2 reads SQIVND (reference sequence). The CDR3 length is 14 residues. Trimming took off 4 bases at V and 8 bases at J, with 15 bases between the two ends.

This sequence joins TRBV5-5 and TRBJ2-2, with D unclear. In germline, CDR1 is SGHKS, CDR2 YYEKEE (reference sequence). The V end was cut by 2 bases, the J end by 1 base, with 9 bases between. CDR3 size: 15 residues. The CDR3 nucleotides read TGTGCCAGCAGCTTTACTGCCCTGAACACCGGGGAGCTGTTTTTT. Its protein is CASSFTALNTGELFF.

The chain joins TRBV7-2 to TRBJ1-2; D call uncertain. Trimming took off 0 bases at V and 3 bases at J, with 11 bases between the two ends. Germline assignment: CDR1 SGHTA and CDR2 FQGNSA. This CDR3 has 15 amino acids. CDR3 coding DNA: TGTGCCAGCAGCTTAGCTCCCCAGGACTACTATGGCTACACCTTC. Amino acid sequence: CASSLAPQDYYGYTF.

The CDR3 region has the DNA TGTGCCAGCAGCTTCCTAGTAGGCTACACCTTC. It translates to CASSFLVGYTF. J is TRBJ1-2 and V is TRBV3-1 (or the pseudogene TRBV3-2); unclear D gene. The CDR3 covers 11 residues. Looked up from germline, CDR1 is LGHDT and CDR2 is YNNKEL (reference sequence). V lost 5 bases and J 8 bases, leaving 9 bases between the germline ends.

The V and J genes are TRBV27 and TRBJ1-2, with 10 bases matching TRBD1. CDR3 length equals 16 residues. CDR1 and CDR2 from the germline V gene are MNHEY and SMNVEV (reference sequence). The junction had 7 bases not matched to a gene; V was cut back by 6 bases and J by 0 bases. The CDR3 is CASSRRTGGANYGYTF. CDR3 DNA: TGTGCCAGCAGCCGTCGGACAGGGGGAGCTAACTATGGCTACACCTTC.

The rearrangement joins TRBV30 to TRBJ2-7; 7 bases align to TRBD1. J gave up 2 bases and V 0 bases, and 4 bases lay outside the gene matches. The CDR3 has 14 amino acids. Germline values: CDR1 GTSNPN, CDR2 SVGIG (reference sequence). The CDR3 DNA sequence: TGTGCCTGGAGTGTAGGGACAGTCCCCTACGAGCAGTACTTC. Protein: CAWSVGTVPYEQYF.